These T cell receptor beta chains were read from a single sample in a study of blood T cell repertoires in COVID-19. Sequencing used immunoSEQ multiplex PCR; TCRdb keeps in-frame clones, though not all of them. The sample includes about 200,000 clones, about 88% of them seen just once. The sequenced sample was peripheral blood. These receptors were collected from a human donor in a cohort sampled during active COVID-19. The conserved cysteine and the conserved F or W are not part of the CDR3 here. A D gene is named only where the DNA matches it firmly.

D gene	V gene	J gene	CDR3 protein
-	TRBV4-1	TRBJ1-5	ASSQGLFNQPQH
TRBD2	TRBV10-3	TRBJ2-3	ATAGLAGADTQY
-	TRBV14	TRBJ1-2	ASSQDHTYGYT
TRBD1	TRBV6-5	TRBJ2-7	ASSWDRDSYEQY
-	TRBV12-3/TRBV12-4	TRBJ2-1	ASTNERGHEQF
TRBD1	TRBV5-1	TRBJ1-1	ASSIQQGAVNTEAF
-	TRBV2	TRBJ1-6	ASRTGYNSPLH
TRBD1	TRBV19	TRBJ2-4	ASQNRGDKNIQY
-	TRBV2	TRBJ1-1	ASSMGRQGRAF
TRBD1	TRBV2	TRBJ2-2	ATRQGLITGELF
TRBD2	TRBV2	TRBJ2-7	ASSRWEGPHEQY
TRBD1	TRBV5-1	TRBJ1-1	ASSLDVQGAGTEAF
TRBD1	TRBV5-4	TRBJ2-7	ASSRDSYEQY
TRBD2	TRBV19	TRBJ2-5	ASSTTGLAGAPGETQY
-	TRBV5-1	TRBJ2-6	ASSSRKTSSGANVLT
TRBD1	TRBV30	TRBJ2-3	AWSADRVDGIAQY
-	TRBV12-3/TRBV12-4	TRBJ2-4	ASSYDSNIQY
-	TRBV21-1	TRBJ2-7	ASSKRGWATYEQY
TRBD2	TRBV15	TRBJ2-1	ATSRELLAGGNEQF
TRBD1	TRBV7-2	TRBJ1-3	ASSPTGTATRHGNTIY
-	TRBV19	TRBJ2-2	ATKGPSWAGELF
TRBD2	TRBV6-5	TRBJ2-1	ASSSSGGPYNEQF
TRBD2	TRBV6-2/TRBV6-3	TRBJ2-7	ASSYRTSGSRYSYEQY
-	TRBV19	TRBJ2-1	ASVAGKGFGEQF
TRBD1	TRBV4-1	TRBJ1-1	ASSQQGVREAF
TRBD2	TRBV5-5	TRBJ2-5	ASSPQVGTTTAQY
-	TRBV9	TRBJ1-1	ASSVGGSTEAF
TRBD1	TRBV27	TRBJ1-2	ASSSPDRNGYT
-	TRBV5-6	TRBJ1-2	ASSFSRLNSNYGYT
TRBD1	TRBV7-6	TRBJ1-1	ASSSRDRGEAF
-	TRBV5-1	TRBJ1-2	ASSLGQGEGYT
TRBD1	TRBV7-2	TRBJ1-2	ASSRTGGLNYGYT
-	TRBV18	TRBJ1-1	ASSPRRAGENTEAF
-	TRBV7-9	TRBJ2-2	ASSSPRLQNTGELF
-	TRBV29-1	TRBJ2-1	SVLGVSSYNEQF
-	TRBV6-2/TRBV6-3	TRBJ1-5	ASSLQGNQPQH
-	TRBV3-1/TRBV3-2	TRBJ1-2	ASRRGTAYGYT
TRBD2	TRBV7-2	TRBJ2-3	ASSFGGLATDTQY
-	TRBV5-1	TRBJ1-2	ASSLEQGNYGYT
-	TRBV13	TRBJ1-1	ASSTRGNTEAF
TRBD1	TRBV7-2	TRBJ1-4	ASSWQGAGEKLF
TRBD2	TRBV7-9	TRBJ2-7	ASSPRGAYEQY
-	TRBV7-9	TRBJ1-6	ASTGTLNSPLH
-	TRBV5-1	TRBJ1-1	ASSLGSPGGNTEAF
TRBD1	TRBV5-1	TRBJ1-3	ASSKGQGSGNTIY
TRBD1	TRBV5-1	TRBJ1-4	ASSGGQGREKLF
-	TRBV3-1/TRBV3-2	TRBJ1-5	ASSQDYKRQSNQPQH
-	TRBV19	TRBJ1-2	ASSSRGPVPNYGYT
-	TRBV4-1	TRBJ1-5	ASSQGSDLSNQPQH
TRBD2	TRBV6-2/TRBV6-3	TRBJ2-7	ASSYNLIAGVTYEQY
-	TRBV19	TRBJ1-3	ASTTDGGIMDTIY
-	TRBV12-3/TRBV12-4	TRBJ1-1	ASSFGGNTEAF
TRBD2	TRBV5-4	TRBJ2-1	ASSWERGSNEQF
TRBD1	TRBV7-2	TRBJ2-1	ASRPGQGYNEQF